This entry lists 32 T cell receptor beta chains sequenced from one sample in a study of cytomegalovirus exposure and HLA in healthy donors. The PCR had 60 Vbeta and 13 Jbeta primers. Using immunoSEQ multiplex PCR, the repertoire was profiled, and TCRdb retains in-frame clones only, with some absent. The repertoire holds over 150,000 clones, with around 85% as singletons. The sequencing input was PBMCs. The source is a boy younger than 10 in good health and CMV-seronegative.

The chain combines TRBV25-1 with TRBJ1-3, with 7 nucleotides matching TRBD1. The CDR3 covers 15 residues. The J segment lost 8 bases and the V segment lost 1 base, leaving 8 bases of the junction unmatched. The germline gives CDR1 MGHDK, CDR2 SYGVNS. For the CDR3, the DNA is TGTGCCAGCAGTGAATTCCGGGGCCAGGGGGACACCATATATTTT. It yields the protein CASSEFRGQGDTIYF.

This sequence joins TRBV29-1 and TRBJ2-1; TRBD2 is a possible D gene (5 bases). The V gene lost 7 bases and the J gene lost 7 bases, with 8 bases spanning the gap. The CDR3 totals 10 residues. Germline V CDR1 and CDR2: SQVTM, ANQGSEA. CDR3 bases: TGCAGCGGGCGAGGGAATGAGCAGTTCTTC. Amino acid sequence: CSGRGNEQFF.

The chain joins TRBV6-1 to TRBJ1-6; maybe TRBD1 (6 bases). The length of the CDR3 is 19 residues. The germline CDR1 and CDR2 sequences are MNHNS and SASEGT. Trimming took off 3 bases at V and 0 bases at J, with 18 bases between the two ends. CDR3 protein: CASSDSGQLLSSYNSPLHF. In DNA form, the CDR3 reads TGTGCCAGCAGTGATTCGGGACAACTCCTTAGCTCCTATAATTCACCCCTCCACTTT.

The V and J genes are TRBV6-1 and TRBJ2-1; D possibly corresponds to TRBD1 (5 bases). Trimming took off 6 bases at V and 9 bases at J, with 15 bases between the two ends. Germline loops: CDR1 MNHNS, CDR2 SASEGT. This CDR3 is 13 amino acids long. CDR3 sequence reads: CASSTQGTSEQFF. The CDR3 DNA reads as TGTGCCAGCAGCACTCAGGGTACGAGTGAGCAGTTCTTC.

In this sample, this clone turned up once. This chain links TRBV10-1 with TRBJ2-1, with D possibly being TRBD2 (5 bases). The CDR3 runs 17 residues. V shed 3 bases and J shed 0 bases, with 15 bases lying between them. Germline V gives CDR1 WNHNN, CDR2 SYGVQD (reference sequence). CDR3 in amino acids: CASSDGGSPFSYNEQFF. The DNA of the CDR3 is TGCGCCAGCAGTGACGGAGGTTCCCCGTTCTCCTACAATGAGCAGTTCTTC.

This chain links TRBV19 with TRBJ1-2; perhaps TRBD1 as D (5 bases). The CDR3 length is 13 residues. V lost 6 bases and J 4 bases, leaving 12 bases between the germline ends. Germline CDR1 is LNHDA and CDR2 is SQIVND (reference sequence). CDR3: CASSPGGPYGYTF. CDR3 in DNA: TGTGCCAGTAGCCCCGGGGGTCCCTATGGCTACACCTTC.

The chain uses TRBV19 and TRBJ2-5, with 10 bases aligning to TRBD1. Germline trimming cut 7 bases from V and 5 bases from J; bases unmatched to any gene: 16. Germline lookup yields CDR1 LNHDA and CDR2 SQIVND (reference sequence). The CDR3 is made up of 17 amino acids. In DNA, the CDR3 is TGTGCCAGTATGAAGGGACAGGGGTGGAACAAGGGGGAGACCCAGTACTTC. It translates to CASMKGQGWNKGETQYF.

V usage is TRBV28 and J usage is TRBJ1-5; the match to TRBD1 covers 7 bases. Germline V CDR1 and CDR2: MDHEN, SYDVKM. J gave up 7 bases and V 6 bases, and 9 bases lay outside the gene matches. This CDR3 comprises 14 residues. The CDR3 DNA is TGTGCCAGCAGGGGAACAGGGGTAGAGCAGCCCCAGCATTTT. This translates into CASRGTGVEQPQHF.

The chain recombines TRBV2 with TRBJ1-1; TRBD1 might be the D (5 bases). The V end lost 8 bases, the J end lost 1 base, and 11 bases lay between the germline ends. This CDR3 has 13 residues. Germline V gives CDR1 SNHLY, CDR2 FYNNEI. DNA of the CDR3: TGTGCCAGCCTGGGACTGACGAACACTGAAGCTTTCTTT. This encodes CASLGLTNTEAFF.

V and J are TRBV28 and TRBJ2-6; 9 bases align to TRBD1. The CDR3 runs 19 residues. Losses at the gene ends were 6 bases for V and 0 bases for J; bases not matched to a gene: 12. CDR1 is MDHEN and CDR2 is SYDVKM in the germline V gene. Written as DNA, the CDR3 is TGTGCCAGCAGCCCCACGGGGGGACAGGGATTCTCTGGGGCCAACGTCCTGACTTTC. The encoded protein is CASSPTGGQGFSGANVLTF.

The gene calls are TRBV5-1 and TRBJ2-3; D is possibly TRBD1 (6 bases). The CDR3 has 15 residues. CDR1 SGHRS and CDR2 YFSETQ come from the germline V gene. V was cut by 0 bases and J by 4 bases, with 12 bases left in between. The CDR3 nucleotides are TGCGCCAGCAGCTTGGGGCAGGGGAGCGCAGATACGCAGTATTTT. It yields the protein CASSLGQGSADTQYF.

The chain's CDR3 is CASSPNRASNYGYTF. In DNA, the CDR3 is TGTGCCAGCAGCCCGAACAGGGCCTCTAACTATGGCTACACCTTC. This rearrangement joins TRBV2 to TRBJ1-2; possibly TRBD1 for D (6 bases). Germline lookup yields CDR1 SNHLY and CDR2 FYNNEI. Trimming left V 6 bases short and J 0 bases short, with 14 bases between. The CDR3 has 15 amino acids.

CDR3: CASSLSPWDWNQPQHF. CDR3 nucleotide sequence: TGTGCCAGCAGTTTAAGCCCCTGGGACTGGAATCAGCCCCAGCATTTT. The chain uses TRBV28 and TRBJ1-5; D may be TRBD1 (5 bases). Germline CDR1 is MDHEN and CDR2 is SYDVKM. This CDR3 is 16 amino acids long. V was shortened by 2 bases and J by 4 bases, with 15 bases between the two germline ends.

V and J are TRBV7-9 and TRBJ1-4; 9 positions match TRBD1. CDR1 and CDR2 from the germline V gene are SEHNR and FQNEAQ (reference sequence). V lost 7 bases to trimming and J lost 5 bases; unmatched junction nucleotides: 8. The CDR3 is made up of 15 amino acids. The chain's CDR3 is CASTLRTGENEKLFF. CDR3 nucleotides: TGTGCCAGCACCCTCCGGACAGGGGAGAATGAAAAACTGTTTTTT.

This rearrangement joins TRBV7-9 to TRBJ2-1; 7 bases map to TRBD2. Looked up from germline, CDR1 is SEHNR and CDR2 is FQNEAQ (reference sequence). The ends lost 5 bases at V and 12 bases at J; junction bases unmatched: 10. The CDR3 runs 13 residues. The CDR3 region is CASSPEGGLGQFF. DNA for the CDR3: TGTGCCAGCAGCCCAGAGGGAGGGCTGGGGCAGTTCTTC.

This chain joins TRBV28 and TRBJ1-5; 7 bases match TRBD1. Germline V lookup: CDR1 MDHEN, CDR2 SYDVKM. Trimming took 6 bases from V and 7 from J; bases not matched to a gene: 9. This CDR3 has 14 amino acids. The CDR3 bases are TGTGCCAGCAGCTTGGACAGGTCCGGGCAGCCCCAGCATTTT. Its translation: CASSLDRSGQPQHF.

The chain links TRBV5-1 to TRBJ2-1, with 7 nucleotides matching TRBD2. Germline loops: CDR1 SGHRS, CDR2 YFSETQ. This CDR3 has 14 residues. Trimming cost V 4 bases and J 8 bases; bases outside gene matches: 9. The CDR3 is CASSVTSDLDEQFF. CDR3 nucleotides: TGCGCCAGCAGCGTAACTAGCGATCTCGATGAGCAGTTCTTC.

The chain recombines TRBV10-1 with TRBJ2-3; 8 nucleotides match TRBD2. Germline trimming cut 8 bases from V and 4 bases from J; bases unmatched to any gene: 8. This CDR3 has 14 amino acids. CDR1 is WNHNN and CDR2 is SYGVQD in the germline V gene (reference sequence). CDR3 in DNA: TGCGCCAGCTCCTATAGCGGGGAGGCAGATACGCAGTATTTT. This codes for CASSYSGEADTQYF.

This clone appeared once. The rearrangement uses TRBV6-1 and TRBJ1-4; D is uncertain. The CDR3 runs to 14 residues. Looked up from germline, CDR1 is MNHNS and CDR2 is SASEGT. The V end was cut by 1 base, the J end by 8 bases, with 11 bases between. The CDR3 nucleotides are TGTGCCAGCAGTGAAGGGGGAGTTCAGGAAAAACTGTTTTTT. The encoded protein is CASSEGGVQEKLFF.

The table lists this clone with a count of one. The chain links TRBV30 to TRBJ1-2; D might be TRBD1 (6 bases). This CDR3 region has 13 residues. The V end was cut by 5 bases, the J end by 7 bases, with 17 bases between. Germline V gene sequence: CDR1 GTSNPN, CDR2 SVGIG (reference sequence). CDR3 region: CAWAKGGHSGYTF. CDR3 nucleotide sequence: TGTGCCTGGGCTAAGGGGGGGCATAGTGGCTACACCTTC.

The gene calls are TRBV5-4 and TRBJ2-1; 9 bases match TRBD2. Per the germline V gene, CDR1 is SGHNT and CDR2 is YYREEE (reference sequence). The J segment lost 4 bases and the V segment lost 4 bases, leaving 9 bases of the junction unmatched. The CDR3 runs 16 residues. Here the CDR3 reads CASSHPTSGTYNEQFF. CDR3 nucleotides: TGTGCCAGCAGCCACCCGACTAGCGGAACGTACAATGAGCAGTTCTTC.

This chain connects TRBV7-8 to TRBJ2-7, with 14 bases lining up with TRBD2. Germline V gene sequence: CDR1 SGHVS, CDR2 FQNEAQ. V trimming: 0 bases; J trimming: 3 bases; junction bases outside the gene matches: 10. CDR3 length: 19 amino acids. The CDR3 sequence is CASSLALGTSGRKGYEQYF. The CDR3 nucleotides are TGTGCCAGCAGCTTAGCACTCGGGACTAGCGGGAGAAAAGGCTACGAGCAGTACTTC.

The chain recombines TRBV5-6 with TRBJ2-7; possible D gene TRBD1, 6 bases. The CDR3 runs to 16 residues. Germline CDR1 SGHDT, CDR2 YYEEEE. Deletions cut 6 bases from V and 3 bases from J, with 22 bases between. In nucleotides, the CDR3 is TGTGCCAGCACCCGAGACCGGGACATCGACCTCTACGAGCAGTACGTC. Its protein product is CASTRDRDIDLYEQYV.

This rearrangement joins TRBV7-4 to TRBJ2-5; 7 bases map to TRBD1. The CDR3 runs to 15 residues. CDR1 SGHVT and CDR2 SQSDAQ come from the germline V gene. V was clipped by 5 bases and J by 3 bases; unmatched bases: 9. The CDR3 DNA follows: TGTGCCAGCAGCCCAGGAGGACAGGCGGAAGAGACCCAGTACTTC. This codes for CASSPGGQAEETQYF.

The chain links TRBV5-8 to TRBJ1-5; D gene unclear. The CDR3 spans 13 residues. Trimming took 7 bases from V and 0 from J, leaving 8 bases between them. Looked up from germline, CDR1 is SGHTS and CDR2 is YDEGEE. CDR3 loop: CASQSPSNQPQHF. Written as DNA, the CDR3 is TGTGCCAGCCAAAGCCCTAGCAATCAGCCCCAGCATTTT. The complete variable domain, with remaining parts taken from reference TRBV5-8 and TRBJ1-5, reads EAGVTQSPTHLIKTRGQQATLRCSPISGHTSVYWYQQALGLGLQFLLWYDEGEERNRGNFPPRFSGRQFPNYSSELNVNALELEDSALYLCASQSPSNQPQHFGDGTRLSIL.

The chain uses TRBV5-5 and TRBJ1-6; 9 positions match TRBD1. Trimming removed 4 bases from V and 1 base from J; junction bases left unmatched: 9. The CDR3 runs 18 residues. Looked up from germline, CDR1 is SGHKS and CDR2 is YYEKEE (reference sequence). CDR3: CASSPDRGSFSYNSPLHF. CDR3 DNA sequence: TGTGCCAGCAGCCCGGACAGGGGAAGTTTTTCCTATAATTCACCCCTCCACTTT.

The chain is built from TRBV5-4 and TRBJ1-1, with 7 positions matching TRBD1. The CDR3 runs 14 residues. CDR1 and CDR2 (germline): SGHNT, YYREEE (reference sequence). Germline trimming cut 9 bases from V and 4 bases from J; bases unmatched to any gene: 12. CDR3 region: CATKVTGTGTEAFF. DNA for the CDR3: TGTGCCACCAAGGTGACAGGGACTGGCACTGAAGCTTTCTTT.

This clone was picked up one time. The CDR3 DNA follows: TGTGCCAGCAGCAGGACCAGGGGGGACAGGGACTTCCTCGGGGAAAAACTGTTTTTT. This translates into CASSRTRGDRDFLGEKLFF. The chain uses TRBV5-4 and TRBJ1-4; 9 nucleotides line up with TRBD1. The CDR3 consists of 19 residues. Germline loops: CDR1 SGHNT, CDR2 YYREEE (reference sequence). With V trimmed by 4 bases and J by 8 bases, 21 bases remained unmatched.

The chain recombines TRBV5-1 with TRBJ2-7, with TRBD1 matching 12 bases. Losses at the gene ends were 1 base for V and 5 bases for J; bases not matched to a gene: 10. Germline V gene sequence: CDR1 SGHRS, CDR2 YFSETQ. The CDR3 is 17 amino acids. Here the CDR3 reads CASSLRITGQGANEQYF. Written as DNA, the CDR3 is TGCGCCAGCAGCTTGCGCATCACGGGACAGGGGGCAAACGAGCAGTACTTC.

The chain has TRBV28 and TRBJ2-7; 7 bases align to TRBD2. The germline CDR1 and CDR2 sequences are MDHEN and SYDVKM. With V trimmed by 10 bases and J by 1 base, 10 bases remained unmatched. This CDR3 has 14 amino acids. The CDR3 DNA reads TGTGCCACGAGGCGACTAGCATTGTCCTACGAGCAGTACTTC. It translates to CATRRLALSYEQYF.

The chain recombines TRBV6-5 with TRBJ2-3; D uncertain. V lost 0 bases and J 2 bases, leaving 6 bases between the germline ends. This CDR3 region has 14 residues. Germline lookup yields CDR1 MNHEY and CDR2 SVGAGI. CDR3 nucleotides: TGTGCCAGCAGTTACTCGGCACCCACAGATACGCAGTATTTT. It codes for CASSYSAPTDTQYF.

The V gene is TRBV2, the J gene TRBJ2-5; the match to TRBD1 covers 12 bases. Germline CDR1 SNHLY, CDR2 FYNNEI. This CDR3 has 14 amino acids. V was pared by 7 bases and J by 6 bases, with 6 bases of the junction left unmatched. This CDR3 is CASTGTGGGKTQYF. The CDR3 bases are TGTGCCAGCACCGGGACAGGGGGCGGGAAGACCCAGTACTTC.